The 21 T cell receptor beta chains below were found in one sample sequenced in a study of blood T cell repertoires in COVID-19 (dated by TCRdb to 2018 to 2020). Library prep was done by the immunoSEQ multiplex PCR assay. TCRdb mirrors the immuneACCESS table, restricted to in-frame sequences. Some clones are absent from its copies; in checked studies, under half trace to an unresolved V gene, and the reason for the others is unknown. For this sample there are 200,000 to 300,000 clones; over 80% appear just once. The top ten constitute 5% to 8% of the sample. The sample consisted of peripheral blood. The receptor set was obtained from a woman aged 60-70 years with active or convalescent COVID-19.

The count of this clone is one. This chain links TRBV27 with TRBJ1-1; D gene ambiguous. Looked up from germline, CDR1 is MNHEY and CDR2 is SMNVEV (reference sequence). This CDR3 has 13 residues. V gave up 5 bases and J gave up 2 bases, with 9 bases separating them. CDR3 sequence: CASSLGRNTEAFF. Here the CDR3 DNA reads TGTGCCAGCAGTCTCGGGAGAAACACTGAAGCTTTCTTT.

The chain couples TRBV19 to TRBJ1-1, with 9 bases matching TRBD1. V shed 6 bases, J shed 7 bases, and the junction held 12 bases outside the gene matches. The CDR3 runs to 15 residues. The germline gives CDR1 LNHDA, CDR2 SQIVND (reference sequence). In DNA, the CDR3 is TGTGCCAGTAGATCCACCGGGACAGGGAGTCGTGAAGCTTTCTTT. Translating gives CASRSTGTGSREAFF.

CDR3: CASSVGPGTTTGELFF. CDR3 nucleotide sequence: TGTGCCAGCAGCGTCGGCCCCGGGACAACCACCGGGGAGCTGTTTTTT. This sequence joins TRBV9 and TRBJ2-2, with D perhaps matching TRBD1 (6 bases). CDR1 is SGDLS and CDR2 is YYNGEE in the germline V gene. V lost 2 bases to trimming and J lost 4 bases, with 15 bases between them. This CDR3 region has 16 residues.

The J gene is TRBJ2-5, the V gene TRBV6-5; 7 nucleotides align to TRBD1. Losses at the gene ends were 6 bases for V and 5 bases for J; bases not matched to a gene: 12. The CDR3 totals 15 residues. Per germline, CDR1 MNHEY and CDR2 SVGAGI. The CDR3 DNA is TGTGCCAGCAGCATAGGGGGCAATGGGGTCGAGACCCAGTACTTC. Encoded protein: CASSIGGNGVETQYF.

The gene calls are TRBV7-9 and TRBJ1-2; no clear D gene. The V end was cut by 1 base, the J end by 1 base, with 7 bases between. The germline V gene encodes CDR1 SEHNR and CDR2 FQNEAQ (reference sequence). The CDR3 loop spans 14 amino acids. In DNA form, the CDR3 reads TGTGCCAGCAGCTTAGACGGGGTTAACTATGGCTACACCTTC. Protein: CASSLDGVNYGYTF.

This clone was counted only a few times. In DNA, the CDR3 is TGTGCCAGCAGCGTGGGGTTGCGAGCGGGAGTCTCCTACAATGAGCAGTTCTTC. Translation gives CASSVGLRAGVSYNEQFF. The chain recombines TRBV9 with TRBJ2-1, with TRBD2 matching over 8 bases. Per the germline V gene, CDR1 is SGDLS and CDR2 is YYNGEE. This CDR3 region has 18 residues. V shed 2 bases and J 0 bases; nucleotides not matched to a gene: 10.

The gene calls are TRBV18 and TRBJ1-2; 8 nucleotides line up with TRBD1. Germline V CDR1 and CDR2: KGHSH, LQKENI. The CDR3 is 16 residues long. Germline trimming cut 4 bases from V and 3 bases from J; bases unmatched to any gene: 10. This CDR3 is CASSLYSGGPYYGYTF. CDR3 bases: TGTGCCAGCTCACTTTACTCAGGGGGCCCGTACTATGGCTACACCTTC. The full variable domain, completed using reference TRBV18 and TRBJ1-2, is NAGVMQNPRHLVRRRGQEARLRCSPMKGHSHVYWYRQLPEEGLKFMVYLQKENIIDESGMPKERFSAEFPKEGPSILRIQQVVRGDSAAYFCASSLYSGGPYYGYTFGSGTRLTVV.

The DNA for the CDR3 is TGTGCCTGGGCAGGGTCGAGTACTGAAGCTTTCTTT. As protein: CAWAGSSTEAFF. The gene calls are TRBV30 and TRBJ1-1, with D possibly matching TRBD1 (5 bases). This CDR3 is built from 12 residues. Trimming took off 5 bases at V and 5 bases at J, with 12 bases between the two ends. Germline lookup yields CDR1 GTSNPN and CDR2 SVGIG (reference sequence).

This chain connects TRBV18 to TRBJ2-7; 10 nucleotides align to TRBD1. With V trimmed by 2 bases and J by 7 bases, 14 bases remained unmatched. The CDR3 is made up of 17 amino acids. Germline V gene data show CDR1 as KGHSH and CDR2 as LQKENI. The CDR3 nucleotides are TGTGCCAGCTCACCAAATGGCCGGGGACAGGGGACGCATGAGCAGTACTTC. The encoded protein is CASSPNGRGQGTHEQYF.

The chain couples TRBV2 to TRBJ1-3, with 8 bases identical to TRBD1. The CDR3 is made up of 15 amino acids. Trimming at V came to 5 bases and at J to 0 bases, leaving 3 bases not matched to a gene. From germline, CDR1 is SNHLY and CDR2 FYNNEI. The CDR3 nucleotides are TGTGCCAGCAGTTCTGACAGGGGCTCTGGAAACACCATATATTTT. Its translation is CASSSDRGSGNTIYF.

Note on this clone: One end of the junction is discordant with germline, which a read error may explain. The V call is TRBV7-7, the J call TRBJ2-2, with 10 bases identical to TRBD2. There are 15 residues in the CDR3. Germline values: CDR1 SSHAT, CDR2 FNYEAQ (reference sequence). The DNA for the CDR3 is TGTGCTAGCAGCTTAAGCGGGGGGGCCACCGGGGAGCTGTTTTTT. This sequence encodes CASSLSGGATGELFF.

This clone has a single count. The chain employs TRBV29-1 and TRBJ2-1, with D maybe TRBD2 (5 bases). V was shortened by 7 bases and J by 8 bases, with 18 bases between the two germline ends. Germline V gives CDR1 SQVTM, CDR2 ANQGSEA. The CDR3 sequence is 13 residues long. CDR3 bases: TGCAGCGCTCAGAGGGTACTAGTGGATGAGCAGTTCTTC. Its protein product is CSAQRVLVDEQFF.

This chain uses TRBV28 with TRBJ2-1; 8 nucleotides agree with TRBD2. The CDR3 runs 17 residues. V was clipped by 3 bases and J by 5 bases; unmatched bases: 12. The germline CDR1 and CDR2 sequences are MDHEN and SYDVKM. The CDR3 loop reads CASSFHNPGGANNEQFF. The CDR3 DNA reads as TGTGCCAGCAGTTTTCATAACCCCGGGGGGGCCAACAATGAGCAGTTCTTC.

The chain carries TRBV19 and TRBJ2-1; 7 bases match TRBD2. V lost 5 bases and J lost 5; bases outside the gene matches: 9. Looked up from germline, CDR1 is LNHDA and CDR2 is SQIVND (reference sequence). The length of the CDR3 is 15 residues. CDR3 sequence reads: CASSFPGLQNNEQFF. The CDR3 DNA is TGTGCCAGTAGTTTTCCGGGACTACAGAACAATGAGCAGTTCTTC. Combining the CDR3 with reference TRBV19 and TRBJ2-1 gives the whole variable domain DGGITQSPKYLFRKEGQNVTLSCEQNLNHDAMYWYRQDPGQGLRLIYYSQIVNDFQKGDIAEGYSVSREKKESFPLTVTSAQKNPTAFYLCASSFPGLQNNEQFFGPGTRLTVL.

The chain combines TRBV18 with TRBJ2-1; 9 bases map to TRBD1. V shed 5 bases and J 6 bases; nucleotides not matched to a gene: 8. The CDR3 spans 15 residues. Germline CDR1 and CDR2: KGHSH and LQKENI. This CDR3 is CASSNRDRATNEQFF. CDR3 sequence (DNA): TGTGCCAGCTCAAACCGGGACAGGGCCACCAATGAGCAGTTCTTC.

The rearrangement links TRBV11-2 to TRBJ1-2, with 8 nucleotides matching TRBD1. J lost 7 bases, V lost 6 bases, and 10 bases had no gene match. The CDR3 is 14 residues long. Per germline, CDR1 SGHAT and CDR2 FQNNGV. The CDR3: CASRDQGARVGYTF. CDR3 sequence (DNA): TGTGCCAGCAGAGACCAGGGGGCAAGGGTTGGCTACACCTTC.

The sample holds a few counts of this clone. The chain has TRBV6-5 and TRBJ2-1; 9 nucleotides align to TRBD2. Losses at the gene ends were 7 bases for V and 7 bases for J; bases not matched to a gene: 11. CDR3 length: 15 residues. Germline V gene lookup returns CDR1 MNHEY and CDR2 SVGAGI. The chain's CDR3 is CASNNPAGGMNEQFF. In nucleotides, the CDR3 is TGTGCCAGCAACAACCCAGCGGGGGGAATGAATGAGCAGTTCTTC.

The chain joins TRBV9 to TRBJ1-1, with D maybe TRBD1 (5 bases). Germline V lookup: CDR1 SGDLS, CDR2 YYNGEE. V lost 4 bases and J 1 base, leaving 11 bases between the germline ends. The CDR3 spans 14 residues. This CDR3 is CASSRQMPNTEAFF. CDR3 DNA sequence: TGTGCCAGCAGCCGACAGATGCCGAACACTGAAGCTTTCTTT.

V is TRBV10-3 and J is TRBJ1-1; TRBD1 might be the D (6 bases). The length of the CDR3 is 17 residues. Trimming removed 3 bases at V and 0 bases at J, with 17 bases between. Looked up from germline, CDR1 is ENHRY and CDR2 is SYGVKD. The CDR3 region is CAISERRGGLMNTEAFF. The CDR3, as DNA: TGTGCCATCAGTGAAAGAAGGGGGGGGTTGATGAACACTGAAGCTTTCTTT.

CDR3 coding DNA: TGCGCCAGCAGCGGAGCGACAGAGCAGACCTCCTACGAGCAGTACTTC. This gives the protein CASSGATEQTSYEQYF. The V gene is TRBV5-1, the J gene TRBJ2-7; the D gene is possibly TRBD1 (5 bases). CDR1 is SGHRS, CDR2 YFSETQ, per germline. This CDR3 is 16 amino acids long. V was trimmed by 4 bases and J by 0 bases, leaving 17 bases between them.

The rearrangement links TRBV7-3 to TRBJ2-1, with a weak D call TRBD2 (5 bases). This CDR3 contains 16 residues. V shed 5 bases and J shed 0 bases, with 14 bases lying between them. Germline CDR1 is SGHTA and CDR2 is FQGTGA. The CDR3 here is CASSPRAESSYNEQFF. Here the CDR3 DNA reads TGTGCCAGCAGCCCCAGAGCGGAAAGCTCCTACAATGAGCAGTTCTTC.